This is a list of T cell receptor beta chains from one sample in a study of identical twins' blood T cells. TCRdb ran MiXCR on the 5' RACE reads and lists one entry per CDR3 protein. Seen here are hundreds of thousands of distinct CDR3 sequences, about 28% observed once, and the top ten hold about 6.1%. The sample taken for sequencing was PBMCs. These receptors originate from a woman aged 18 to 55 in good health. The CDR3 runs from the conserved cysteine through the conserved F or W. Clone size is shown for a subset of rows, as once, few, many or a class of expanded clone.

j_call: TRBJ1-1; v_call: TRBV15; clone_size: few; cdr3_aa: CATSRDPKNTEAFF
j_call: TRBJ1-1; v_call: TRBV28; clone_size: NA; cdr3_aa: CASSSVAFF
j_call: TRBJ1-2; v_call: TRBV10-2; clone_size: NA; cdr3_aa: CASRDLGAIYGYTF
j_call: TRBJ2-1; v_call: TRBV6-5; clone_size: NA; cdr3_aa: CASSYRRTSGSSYNEQFF
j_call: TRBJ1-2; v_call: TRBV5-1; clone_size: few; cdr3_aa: CASSPVGERLHGYTF
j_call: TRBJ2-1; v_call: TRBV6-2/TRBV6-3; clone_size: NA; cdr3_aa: CASSTLRLNEQFF
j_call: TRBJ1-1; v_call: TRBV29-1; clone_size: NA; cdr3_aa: CSVVEETGAWYTEAFF
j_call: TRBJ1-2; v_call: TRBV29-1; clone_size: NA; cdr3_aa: CSVGGGTSNYGYTF
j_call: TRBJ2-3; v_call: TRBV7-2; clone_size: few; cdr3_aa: CASSLTTGAYLTDTQYF
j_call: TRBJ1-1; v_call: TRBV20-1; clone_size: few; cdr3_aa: CKTGGIAEAFF
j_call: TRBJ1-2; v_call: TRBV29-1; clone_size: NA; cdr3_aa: CSVEGQDANYDYTF
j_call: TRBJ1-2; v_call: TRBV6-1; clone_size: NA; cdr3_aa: CASRSTHGNGYTF
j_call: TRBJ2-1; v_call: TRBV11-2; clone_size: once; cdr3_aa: CASSLAARDNEQFF
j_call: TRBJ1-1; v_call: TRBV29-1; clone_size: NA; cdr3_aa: CSVALAGAVTEAFF
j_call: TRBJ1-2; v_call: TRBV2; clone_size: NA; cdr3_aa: CASSETRQRNGYGYTF
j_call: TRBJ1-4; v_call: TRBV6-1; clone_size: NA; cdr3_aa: CASWGQVGEKLFF
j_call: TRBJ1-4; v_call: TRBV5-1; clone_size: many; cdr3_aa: CASSRQVATNEKLFF
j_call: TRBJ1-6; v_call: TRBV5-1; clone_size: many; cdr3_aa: CASSLGQGHYNSPLHF
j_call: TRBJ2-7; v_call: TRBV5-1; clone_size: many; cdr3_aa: CASSLVGTSGWSSYEQYF
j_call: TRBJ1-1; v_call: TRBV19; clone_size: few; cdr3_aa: CASSILSANTEAFF
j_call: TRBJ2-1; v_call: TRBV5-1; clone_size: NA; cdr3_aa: CASSRTIAGDNNEQFF
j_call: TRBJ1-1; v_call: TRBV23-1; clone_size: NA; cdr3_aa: CASSLGPDTNTEAFF
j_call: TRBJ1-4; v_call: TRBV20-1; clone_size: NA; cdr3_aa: CSASFGEEKLFF
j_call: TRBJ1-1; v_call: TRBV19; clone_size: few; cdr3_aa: CASINRDRAENTEAFF
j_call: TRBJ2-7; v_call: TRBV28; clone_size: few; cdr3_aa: CATRSSYEQYF
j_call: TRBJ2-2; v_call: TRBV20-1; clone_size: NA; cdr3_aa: CSARLAGSTGELLF
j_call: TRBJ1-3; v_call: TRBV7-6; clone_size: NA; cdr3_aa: CASSLVAGPLGNTIYF
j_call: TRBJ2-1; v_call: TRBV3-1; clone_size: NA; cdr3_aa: CASSHLSLAGGPGEQFF
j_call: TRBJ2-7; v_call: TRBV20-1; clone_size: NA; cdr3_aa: CSARSGTAPYEQYF
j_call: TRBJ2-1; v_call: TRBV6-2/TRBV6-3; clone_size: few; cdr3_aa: CAGSQGYNEQFF
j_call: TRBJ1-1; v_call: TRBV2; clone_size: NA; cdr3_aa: CASKGSMNTEASF
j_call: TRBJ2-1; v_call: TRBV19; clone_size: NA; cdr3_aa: CASRKLAGVLNEQFF
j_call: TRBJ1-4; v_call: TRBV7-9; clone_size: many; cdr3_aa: CASSLWRMDNEKLFF
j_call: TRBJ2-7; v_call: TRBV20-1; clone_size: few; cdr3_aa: CSARDTRDEQYF
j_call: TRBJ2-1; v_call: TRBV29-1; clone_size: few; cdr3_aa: CSVRTGGNEQFF
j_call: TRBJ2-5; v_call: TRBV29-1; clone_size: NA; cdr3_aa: CSVGHQETQYF
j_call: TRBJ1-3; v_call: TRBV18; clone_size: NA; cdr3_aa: CASSPPPFSGNTIYF
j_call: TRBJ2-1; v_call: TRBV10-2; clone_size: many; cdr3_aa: CAIGGFSSGSNEQFF
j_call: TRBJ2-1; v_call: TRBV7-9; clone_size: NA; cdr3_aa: CASSRTSGNNEQFF
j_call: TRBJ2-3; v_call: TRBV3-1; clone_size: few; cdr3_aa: CASSQRQLRTSGFPDTQYF
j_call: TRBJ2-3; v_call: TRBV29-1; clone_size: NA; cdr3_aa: CSVHRTDTQYF
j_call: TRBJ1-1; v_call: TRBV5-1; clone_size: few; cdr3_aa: CASSLEIGRVSEAFF
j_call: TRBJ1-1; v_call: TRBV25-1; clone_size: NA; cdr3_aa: CASSEFEAVASAFF
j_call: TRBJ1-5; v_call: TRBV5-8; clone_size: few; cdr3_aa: CASSFGTLGAGNQPQHF
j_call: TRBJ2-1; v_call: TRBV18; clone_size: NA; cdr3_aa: CASSLRLAGIGEQFF
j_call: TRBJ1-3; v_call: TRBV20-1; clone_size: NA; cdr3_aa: CSARRWATGNTIYF
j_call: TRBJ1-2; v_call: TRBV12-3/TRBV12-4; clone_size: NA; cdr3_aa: CASSLKAVNGYTF
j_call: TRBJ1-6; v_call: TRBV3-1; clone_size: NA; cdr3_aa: CASSSTGKRSPLHF
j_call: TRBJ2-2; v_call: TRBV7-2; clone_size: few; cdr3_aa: CASSLAVQTGELFF
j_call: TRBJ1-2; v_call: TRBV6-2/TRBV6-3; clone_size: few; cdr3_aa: CASSPDLNYGYTF
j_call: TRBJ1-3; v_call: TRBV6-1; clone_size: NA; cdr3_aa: CASMRSPGAPGNTIYF
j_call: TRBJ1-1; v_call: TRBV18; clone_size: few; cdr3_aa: CASSPRAEGAFF
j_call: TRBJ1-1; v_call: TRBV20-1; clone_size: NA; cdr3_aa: CSASGSVRGNTEAFF
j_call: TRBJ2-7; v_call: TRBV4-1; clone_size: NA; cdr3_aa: CASSETGQRYEQYF
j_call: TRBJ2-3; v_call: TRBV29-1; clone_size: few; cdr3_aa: CSAKLPAITDTQYF
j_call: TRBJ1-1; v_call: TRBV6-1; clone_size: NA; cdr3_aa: CASSVPRVEAFF
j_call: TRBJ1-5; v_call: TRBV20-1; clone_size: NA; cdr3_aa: CSATDPSQCNQPQHF